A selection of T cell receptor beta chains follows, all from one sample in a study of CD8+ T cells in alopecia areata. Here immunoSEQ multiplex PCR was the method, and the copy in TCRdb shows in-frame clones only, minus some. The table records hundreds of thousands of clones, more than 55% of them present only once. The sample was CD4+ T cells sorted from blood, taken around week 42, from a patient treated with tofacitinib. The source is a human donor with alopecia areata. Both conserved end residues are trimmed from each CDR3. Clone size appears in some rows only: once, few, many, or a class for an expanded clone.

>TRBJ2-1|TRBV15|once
ATSSARI
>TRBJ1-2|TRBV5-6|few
ASTKRGTGKSGYT
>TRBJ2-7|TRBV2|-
ASSEGGRDNLLHEQY
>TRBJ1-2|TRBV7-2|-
ASSSGGGNYGYT
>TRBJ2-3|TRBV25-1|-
ASSGVDIDTQY
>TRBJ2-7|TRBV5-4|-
ASSADAREGYEQY
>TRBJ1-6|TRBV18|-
ASSREQINSPLH
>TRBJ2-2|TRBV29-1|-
SVMTGGTGELF
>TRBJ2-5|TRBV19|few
ASRTGQGGLETQY
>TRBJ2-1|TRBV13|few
ASSQGGRASYNEQF
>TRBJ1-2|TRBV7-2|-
ASSPTGGYGYT
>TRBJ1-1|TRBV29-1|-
SGDSFPMNTEAF
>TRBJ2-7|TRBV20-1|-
SAVGVEQY
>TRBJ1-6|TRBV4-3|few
ASSQAEASLNNSPLH
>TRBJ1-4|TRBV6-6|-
ATQRPNEKLF
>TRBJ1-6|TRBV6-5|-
ASSYPGNSPLH
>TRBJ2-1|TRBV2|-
ASSGGQGRDNEQF
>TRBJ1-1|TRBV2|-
ASQTDNTEAF
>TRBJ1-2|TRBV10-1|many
ASSESQGTLT
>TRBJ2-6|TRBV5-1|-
ASSLRSEFSGANVLT
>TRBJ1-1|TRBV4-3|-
ASSQAIHTNTEAF
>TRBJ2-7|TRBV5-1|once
ASSLGDPYEQY
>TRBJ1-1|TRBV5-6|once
ASSFLHRDTEAF
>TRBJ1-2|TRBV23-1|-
ASSQTARDSGRGYT
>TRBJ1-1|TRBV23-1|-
ASRRSGCNEAF
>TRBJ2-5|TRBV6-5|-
ASSYAEGQQETQY
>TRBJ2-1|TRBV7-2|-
ASSPTRANEQF
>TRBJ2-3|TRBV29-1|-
SVGADTQY
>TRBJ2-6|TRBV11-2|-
ASRQSGGYSGANVLT
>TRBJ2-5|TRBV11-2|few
ASSLVMRETQY
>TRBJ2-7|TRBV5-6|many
ASSYPADYEQY
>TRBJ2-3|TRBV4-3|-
ASSQDEVGIDTQY
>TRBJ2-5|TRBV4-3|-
ASSPMTGGAETQY
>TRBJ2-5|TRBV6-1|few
ASSTGGEATQY
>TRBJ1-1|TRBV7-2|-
ASSTGTTEAF
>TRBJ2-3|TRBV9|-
ASSALQGVGTDTQY
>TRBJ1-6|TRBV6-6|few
ASSYIGSNSPLH
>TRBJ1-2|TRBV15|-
ATSLYRAGYGYT
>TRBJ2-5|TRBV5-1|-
ASSLGLAGAQETQY
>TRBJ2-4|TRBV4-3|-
ASSQDLIGRGAKNIQY
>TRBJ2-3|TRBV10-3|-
AISAATSGGADTQY
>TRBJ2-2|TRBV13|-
ASSPPNREDTGELF
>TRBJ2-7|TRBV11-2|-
ASSLGDGPGEQY
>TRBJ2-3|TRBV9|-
ASSVAGHTQY
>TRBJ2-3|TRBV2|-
ASSHHRETDTQY
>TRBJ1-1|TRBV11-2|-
ASSPGQMNTEAF
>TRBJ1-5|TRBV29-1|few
SPWDSRNDQPQH
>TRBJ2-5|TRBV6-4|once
ASRRINQETQY
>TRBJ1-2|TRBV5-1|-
ASSLAEQYHGYT
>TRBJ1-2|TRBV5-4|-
ASSSQGSRNYGYT
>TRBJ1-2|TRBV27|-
ASSSLQFYGYT
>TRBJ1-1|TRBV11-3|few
ASSLTPALNTEAF
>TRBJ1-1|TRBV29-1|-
SVAEVEAF
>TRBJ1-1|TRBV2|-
ASSFPGATEAF
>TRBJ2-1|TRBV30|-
AWSAMEIGIGGQF
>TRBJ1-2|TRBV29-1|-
SVGDRGRGSYGYT
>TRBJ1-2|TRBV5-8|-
ASSSGVYGYT